Each of the 28 T cell receptor beta chains below was sequenced from the same sample in a study of OX40 agonist ivuxolimab in advanced cancers. The assay was immunoSEQ multiplex PCR, and TCRdb's table has in-frame clones only and misses some. The sample shows tens of thousands of clones, 85% to 95% of them seen only once. Here the sequenced sample was CD4+ or CD8+ T cells sorted from blood, taken in a trial of the OX40 agonist ivuxolimab. The receptors originated from an adult with an advanced solid tumor such as melanoma, head and neck, liver or kidney cancer.

V gene TRBV5-1 combines with J gene TRBJ1-6; 8 bases match TRBD1. After removal of 0 bases from V and 7 bases from J, the junction contained 6 bases not matched to a gene. In germline, CDR1 is SGHRS, CDR2 YFSETQ. The length of the CDR3 is 16 residues. CDR3 nucleotides: TGCGCCAGCAGCTTGGCCCGGACAGGGAGCAATTCACCCCTCCACTTT. This translates into CASSLARTGSNSPLHF. Drawing the rest from reference TRBV5-1 and TRBJ1-6, the complete variable domain is KAGVTQTPRYLIKTRGQQVTLSCSPISGHRSVSWYQQTPGQGLQFLFEYFSETQRNKGNFPGRFSGRQFSNSRSEMNVSTLELGDSALYLCASSLARTGSNSPLHFGNGTRLTVT.

The V call is TRBV6-4, the J call TRBJ1-1; a possible D gene is TRBD1 (5 bases). This CDR3 comprises 14 residues. Germline values: CDR1 MRHNA, CDR2 SNTAGT. V gave up 6 bases and J gave up 0 bases, with 11 bases separating them. CDR3 region: CASRPDIMNTEAFF. CDR3 bases: TGTGCCAGCAGACCGGACATCATGAACACTGAAGCTTTCTTT.

This chain uses TRBV5-1 with TRBJ2-2, with 8 bases matching TRBD1. V was clipped by 7 bases and J by 6 bases; unmatched bases: 11. There are 15 residues in the CDR3. Per germline, CDR1 SGHRS and CDR2 YFSETQ. The CDR3 is CASPLDRESSGELFF. CDR3 sequence (DNA): TGCGCCAGCCCCCTGGACAGGGAGTCGTCCGGGGAGCTGTTTTTT.

The chain links TRBV4-3 to TRBJ2-3; 9 nucleotides match TRBD2. Germline-derived CDR1 and CDR2 are LGHNA and YSLEER. V was clipped by 0 bases and J by 4 bases; unmatched bases: 5. This CDR3 contains 16 residues. The CDR3 DNA reads TGCGCCAGCAGCCAAGATCCTAGCGGGGCCCCAGATACGCAGTATTTT. Protein product: CASSQDPSGAPDTQYF.

This sequence joins TRBV7-2 and TRBJ2-1; 7 bases map to TRBD2. J gave up 6 bases and V 5 bases, and 7 bases lay outside the gene matches. The CDR3 is made up of 14 amino acids. Germline V gene sequence: CDR1 SGHTA, CDR2 FQGNSA. CDR3 region: CASSAVTSTNEQFF. In nucleotides, the CDR3 is TGTGCCAGCAGCGCCGTGACTAGCACCAATGAGCAGTTCTTC. The complete variable domain, with remaining parts taken from reference TRBV7-2 and TRBJ2-1, reads GAGVSQSPSNKVTEKGKDVELRCDPISGHTALYWYRQSLGQGLEFLIYFQGNSAPDKSGLPSDRFSAERTGGSVSTLTIQRTQQEDSAVYLCASSAVTSTNEQFFGPGTRLTVL.

The rearrangement links TRBV4-3 to TRBJ1-2, with unresolved D. The ends were cut back, 4 bases at V and 1 base at J, with 13 bases in the middle. The germline V gene encodes CDR1 LGHNA and CDR2 YSLEER. The CDR3 runs to 15 residues. Here the CDR3 reads CASSPAPGVNYGYTF. The CDR3 bases are TGCGCCAGCAGCCCTGCCCCCGGAGTTAACTATGGCTACACCTTC.

This clone is a singleton in its sample. The chain uses TRBV11-2 and TRBJ1-6, with D maybe TRBD1 (5 bases). This CDR3 has 16 residues. V lost 3 bases and J 0 bases, leaving 9 bases between the germline ends. The germline V gene has CDR1 SGHAT and CDR2 FQNNGV. The CDR3 here is CASSFSRDSYNSPLHF. The CDR3 DNA reads as TGTGCCAGCAGCTTCTCCAGGGACTCCTATAATTCACCCCTCCACTTT.

The rearrangement joins TRBV12-5 to TRBJ2-1, with D perhaps TRBD1 (6 bases). Germline-derived CDR1 and CDR2 are LGHNT and FRNRAP. Trimming removed 1 base from V and 7 bases from J, with 11 bases in between. The CDR3 sequence is 14 residues long. The CDR3 reads CASGLGYRENEQFF. The CDR3 bases are TGTGCTAGTGGTTTGGGGTACAGGGAGAATGAGCAGTTCTTC. Drawing the rest from reference TRBV12-5 and TRBJ2-1, the complete variable domain is DARVTQTPRHKVTEMGQEVTMRCQPILGHNTVFWYRQTMMQGLELLAYFRNRAPLDDSGMPKDRFSAEMPDATLATLKIQPSEPRDSAVYFCASGLGYRENEQFFGPGTRLTVL.

The chain joins TRBV2 to TRBJ2-7, with TRBD2 matching 8 bases. The V and J ends lost 1 base and 1 base, in that order; junction bases with no gene match: 3. Germline-derived CDR1 and CDR2 are SNHLY and FYNNEI. The CDR3 is 15 residues long. CDR3 amino acids: CASSEGSGVSYEQYF. CDR3 in DNA: TGTGCCAGCAGTGAAGGTAGCGGGGTGTCCTACGAGCAGTACTTC.

This chain connects TRBV5-6 to TRBJ1-2; TRBD1 matches at 9 bases. Per germline, CDR1 SGHDT and CDR2 YYEEEE. J lost 3 bases, V lost 4 bases, and 10 bases had no gene match. CDR3 length: 16 residues. DNA for the CDR3: TGTGCCAGCAGCACGGGACAGGGAGCCGCCTACTATGGCTACACCTTC. This translates into CASSTGQGAAYYGYTF.

The rearrangement joins TRBV5-1 to TRBJ2-1; weak D call: TRBD2 (5 bases). CDR1 SGHRS and CDR2 YFSETQ come from the germline V gene. The V end was cut by 4 bases, the J end by 2 bases, with 16 bases between. The CDR3 covers 16 residues. CDR3 sequence (DNA): TGCGCCAGCAGCCTCCGTGCCGACGGGACCTACAATGAGCAGTTCTTC. Translating it yields CASSLRADGTYNEQFF.

The chain uses TRBV28 and TRBJ2-7, with 10 bases that match TRBD2. CDR1 is MDHEN, CDR2 SYDVKM, per germline. The CDR3 extends over 15 amino acids. The V segment lost 2 bases and the J segment 2 bases; nucleotides outside the gene matches: 3. The DNA of the CDR3 is TGTGCCAGCAGTTTAGGTCTAGCGGGAGCCTACGAGCAGTACTTC. Translating it yields CASSLGLAGAYEQYF.

CDR3 protein: CASRRRGGYEQYF. CDR3 DNA: TGTGCCAGCAGAAGACGCGGAGGGTACGAGCAGTACTTC. The genes are TRBV27 and TRBJ2-7; D possibly corresponds to TRBD2 (6 bases). The CDR3 totals 13 residues. Germline V CDR1 and CDR2: MNHEY, SMNVEV (reference sequence). V gave up 6 bases and J gave up 4 bases, with 13 bases separating them.

The rearrangement links TRBV4-3 to TRBJ2-1, with TRBD2 matching over 10 bases. The V gene's germline CDR1 is LGHNA and CDR2 YSLEER. V lost 4 bases, J lost 4 bases, and 4 bases stayed unmatched. The CDR3 is 15 amino acids. CDR3 sequence: CASSPGTSAYNEQFF. CDR3 nucleotides: TGCGCCAGCAGCCCCGGGACTAGCGCATACAATGAGCAGTTCTTC.

The rearrangement links TRBV9 to TRBJ2-7, with 9 bases matching TRBD1. CDR3 length: 13 residues. J gave up 4 bases and V 4 bases, and 3 bases lay outside the gene matches. Looked up from germline, CDR1 is SGDLS and CDR2 is YYNGEE. The chain's CDR3 is CASSPGQGYEQYF. CDR3 sequence (DNA): TGTGCCAGCAGCCCCGGACAGGGGTACGAGCAGTACTTC.

The V and J genes are TRBV6-6 and TRBJ1-2; possibly TRBD1 for D (5 bases). V lost 2 bases to trimming and J lost 8 bases, with 15 bases between them. CDR3 size: 14 residues. Germline values: CDR1 MNHNY, CDR2 SVGAGI (reference sequence). The CDR3 sequence: CASSYEEGARGYTF. CDR3 nucleotides: TGTGCCAGCAGTTACGAGGAAGGGGCAAGGGGCTACACCTTC.

The V and J genes are TRBV27 and TRBJ2-1; D is ambiguous. The germline CDR1 and CDR2 sequences are MNHEY and SMNVEV (reference sequence). The CDR3 loop spans 12 amino acids. V gave up 2 bases and J gave up 7 bases, with 6 bases separating them. Here the CDR3 reads CASSLANNEQFF. DNA of the CDR3: TGTGCCAGCAGTTTAGCGAATAATGAGCAGTTCTTC.

This chain connects TRBV7-6 to TRBJ1-1, with D possibly TRBD1 on 5 matching bases. Germline V lookup: CDR1 SGHVS, CDR2 FNYEAQ. This CDR3 comprises 19 residues. Trimming pared 0 bases from V and 0 bases from J, leaving 20 bases between. The CDR3 is CASSLARDDIGEVNTEAFF. DNA of the CDR3: TGTGCCAGCAGCTTAGCGAGGGACGACATAGGCGAGGTGAACACTGAAGCTTTCTTT.

CDR3 in amino acids: CASSAGTGAYEQYF. CDR3 in DNA: TGTGCCAGCAGTGCCGGGACAGGGGCCTACGAGCAGTACTTC. The V gene is TRBV27, the J gene TRBJ2-7; 10 nucleotides align to TRBD1. The germline gives CDR1 MNHEY, CDR2 SMNVEV (reference sequence). J was trimmed by 2 bases and V by 5 bases; bases with no gene match: 3. CDR3 size: 14 residues.

The chain has TRBV30 and TRBJ1-6; the D is unclear. Per the germline V gene, CDR1 is GTSNPN and CDR2 is SVGIG (reference sequence). With 0 bases removed from V and 0 bases from J, the gap between germline ends came to 15 bases. The CDR3 runs 18 residues. The DNA of the CDR3 is TGTGCCTGGAGTGTACCCCCTCACGTGAGCTCCTATAATTCACCCCTCCACTTT. It translates to CAWSVPPHVSSYNSPLHF.

The V call is TRBV28, the J call TRBJ2-2; a weak D match, TRBD1 (5 bases). The length of the CDR3 is 13 residues. V was trimmed by 2 bases and J by 4 bases, leaving 5 bases between them. Germline CDR1 is MDHEN and CDR2 is SYDVKM. CDR3 sequence reads: CASSLGATGELFF. Written as DNA, the CDR3 is TGTGCCAGCAGTTTAGGGGCCACCGGGGAGCTGTTTTTT. Filled out from reference TRBV28 and TRBJ2-2, the complete variable domain reads DVKVTQSSRYLVKRTGEKVFLECVQDMDHENMFWYRQDPGLGLRLIYFSYDVKMKEKGDIPEGYSVSREKKERFSLILESASTNQTSMYLCASSLGATGELFFGEGSRLTVL.

The gene calls are TRBV30 and TRBJ2-1; TRBD2 matches at 8 bases. The length of the CDR3 is 12 residues. Germline CDR1 GTSNPN, CDR2 SVGIG (reference sequence). V shed 0 bases and J 8 bases; nucleotides not matched to a gene: 0. CDR3 loop: CAWSVLADEQFF. The CDR3 DNA reads as TGTGCCTGGAGTGTACTAGCGGATGAGCAGTTCTTC.

The chain links TRBV7-8 to TRBJ1-1, with D possibly TRBD1 on 5 matching bases. The CDR3 consists of 12 residues. Germline CDR1 reads SGHVS; CDR2 reads FQNEAQ. The germline V and J ends were trimmed by 3 bases and 4 bases, with 6 bases remaining between them. The chain's CDR3 is CASSFGATEAFF. In DNA, the CDR3 is TGTGCCAGCAGCTTCGGGGCCACTGAAGCTTTCTTT.

This chain uses TRBV7-2 with TRBJ1-2; TRBD1 might be the D (6 bases). CDR3 length equals 13 residues. V was shortened by 6 bases and J by 8 bases, with 16 bases between the two germline ends. Germline CDR1 SGHTA, CDR2 FQGNSA. CDR3 amino acids: CASSPDSWGGYTF. The DNA for the CDR3 is TGTGCCAGCAGTCCGGACAGCTGGGGAGGCTACACCTTC.

This chain connects TRBV9 to TRBJ2-1; TRBD1 might be the D (5 bases). The V end lost 2 bases, the J end lost 0 bases, and 18 bases lay between the germline ends. The CDR3 spans 18 residues. In germline, CDR1 is SGDLS, CDR2 YYNGEE. CDR3 DNA sequence: TGTGCCAGCAGCGTCCGACCCATACAGGAGAGCTCCTACAATGAGCAGTTCTTC. Its protein is CASSVRPIQESSYNEQFF.

The DNA for the CDR3 is TGTGCCAGCAGCTATCCTATGAACACTGAAGCTTTCTTT. Its protein product is CASSYPMNTEAFF. The chain employs TRBV28 and TRBJ1-1; D unresolved. The CDR3 length is 13 residues. Trimming pared 6 bases from V and 0 bases from J, leaving 8 bases between. CDR1 is MDHEN, CDR2 SYDVKM, per germline.

This chain connects TRBV4-3 to TRBJ2-4, with a weak D call TRBD2 (6 bases). The CDR3 has 15 residues. V was pared by 1 base and J by 1 base, with 8 bases between. Germline V gives CDR1 LGHNA, CDR2 YSLEER. The DNA of the CDR3 is TGCGCCAGCAGCCAAGGTGGGGGGGCCAAAAACATTCAGTACTTC. Translation: CASSQGGGAKNIQYF.

This chain joins TRBV27 and TRBJ2-5; 9 bases align to TRBD1. The ends lost 3 bases at V and 9 bases at J; junction bases unmatched: 5. The CDR3 totals 13 residues. Germline CDR1 is MNHEY and CDR2 is SMNVEV (reference sequence). CDR3 in DNA: TGTGCCAGCAGTTTTGGCGGGGACAGGGCCCAGTACTTC. This encodes CASSFGGDRAQYF.